The 27 T cell receptor beta chains below all came from one sample that was sequenced in a study of T-cell reconstitution after alpha-beta-depleted transplantation in children. Unique molecular identifiers featured in how the TCRbeta library was prepared. TCRdb fed the PCR reads into MiXCR, producing one record per CDR3 protein. Of fewer than 350,000 distinct CDR3 sequences in the sample, 10% were seen once. Sequencing was performed on PBMCs, taken before TCRalphabeta/CD19-depleted stem cell transplant. The receptors were gathered from a boy under two years old with acute myeloid leukemia, due to receive a stem cell transplant.

This chain uses TRBV28 with TRBJ2-5, with D perhaps assigned TRBD1 or TRBD2 (5 bases each). CDR1 is MDHEN, CDR2 SYDVKM, per germline. The CDR3 sequence is 16 residues long. Trimming took off 5 bases at V and 0 bases at J, with 16 bases between the two ends. CDR3 residues: CASSPPRVRDQETQYF. CDR3 sequence (DNA): TGTGCCAGCAGTCCCCCCAGGGTGAGGGACCAAGAGACCCAGTACTTC.

This chain connects TRBV7-9 to TRBJ1-1; D is unresolved. Per germline, CDR1 SEHNR and CDR2 FQNEAQ (reference sequence). CDR3 size: 14 residues. Trimming pared 4 bases from V and 0 bases from J, leaving 9 bases between. In DNA, the CDR3 is TGTGCCAGCAGCTCCCGACGGTTGAACACTGAAGCTTTCTTT. It codes for CASSSRRLNTEAFF.

The chain combines TRBV4-3 with TRBJ2-5; TRBD2 agrees at 8 bases. The CDR3 has 16 residues. The germline gives CDR1 LGHNA, CDR2 YSLEER. The V segment lost 5 bases and the J segment 1 base; nucleotides outside the gene matches: 9. The DNA of the CDR3 is TGCGCCAGCAGCAGACTAGCGTTAGGAGGCCAAGAGACCCAGTACTTC. Amino acids: CASSRLALGGQETQYF.

This clonotype occurred a few times. Possible read error: a much larger clone is one base away. This chain uses TRBV9 with TRBJ2-6, with D possibly matching TRBD1 (6 bases). Germline V lookup: CDR1 SGDLS, CDR2 YYNGEE. This CDR3 has 15 residues. Trimming took 0 bases from V and 2 from J, leaving 6 bases between them. This CDR3 reads CASSVAGAGANVLTF. The CDR3 DNA sequence: TGTGCCAGCAGCGTAGCAGGGGCTGGGGCCAACGTCCTGACTTTC.

Details on this clonotype: The junction departs from the called germline gene at one end, perhaps through a read error. The chain links TRBV12-3 or TRBV12-4 to TRBJ2-5, with D perhaps TRBD1 or TRBD2 (5 bases each). This CDR3 is built from 13 residues. This CDR3 is CASSLPGQEIQYF. The DNA of the CDR3 is TGTGCCAGCAGTTTGCCGGGGCAAGAGATCCAGTACTTC.

At least ten counts were recorded for this clonotype. The chain uses TRBV7-2 and TRBJ2-5; 9 nucleotides match TRBD1. V trimming: 5 bases; J trimming: 4 bases; junction bases outside the gene matches: 8. This CDR3 contains 15 residues. CDR1 and CDR2 from the germline V gene are SGHTA and FQGNSA. CDR3 nucleotide sequence: TGTGCCAGCAGCCTGACCGGGACAGGGCCAGAGACCCAGTACTTC. It translates to CASSLTGTGPETQYF.

This clonotype was seen ten or more times. The chain carries TRBV11-2 and TRBJ2-2; 14 bases map to TRBD2. The length of the CDR3 is 18 residues. Germline values: CDR1 SGHAT, CDR2 FQNNGV. V shed 5 bases, J shed 3 bases, and the junction held 8 bases outside the gene matches. This chain's CDR3 is CASSPQGLAGVYTGELFF. DNA for the CDR3: TGTGCCAGCAGCCCACAGGGACTAGCGGGAGTTTACACCGGGGAGCTGTTTTTT.

This clonotype was picked up many times. The chain has TRBV3-1 and TRBJ1-5; D remains ambiguous. Looked up from germline, CDR1 is LGHDT and CDR2 is YNNKEL (reference sequence). CDR3 length equals 15 residues. V lost 6 bases to trimming and J lost 0 bases, with 12 bases between them. The CDR3 loop reads CASSQDLYSNQPQHF. Here the CDR3 DNA reads TGTGCCAGCAGTCAGGACCTATATAGCAATCAGCCCCAGCATTTT. Full variable domain (remainder filled in from reference TRBV3-1 and TRBJ1-5): DTAVSQTPKYLVTQMGNDKSIKCEQNLGHDTMYWYKQDSKKFLKIMFSYNNKELIINETVPNRFSPKSPDKAHLNLHINSLELGDSAVYFCASSQDLYSNQPQHFGDGTRLSIL.

This clonotype was counted ten times or more. The J gene is TRBJ1-3, the V gene TRBV28; maybe TRBD1 (5 bases). The CDR3 consists of 13 residues. Trimming left V 3 bases short and J 10 bases short, with 13 bases between. From germline, CDR1 is MDHEN and CDR2 SYDVKM. The CDR3 loop is CASSFSRGVTIYF. CDR3 DNA sequence: TGTGCCAGCAGTTTCTCTCGGGGCGTGACCATATATTTT. Drawing the rest from reference TRBV28 and TRBJ1-3, the complete variable domain is DVKVTQSSRYLVKRTGEKVFLECVQDMDHENMFWYRQDPGLGLRLIYFSYDVKMKEKGDIPEGYSVSREKKERFSLILESASTNQTSMYLCASSFSRGVTIYFGEGSWLTVV.

This clonotype was seen repeatedly, ten times or more. One junction end does not reproduce the germline sequence, and a read error may be involved. The CDR3 DNA sequence: TGTGCCATCGACAGGGACGAAGGAGACTTC. Translation gives CAIDRDEGDF. V usage is TRBV10-3 and J usage is TRBJ2-7; TRBD1 matches 7 bases. Germline CDR1 is ENHRY and CDR2 is SYGVKD. This CDR3 is 10 amino acids long.

Only a few counts were recorded for this clonotype. The chain carries TRBV7-2 and TRBJ2-7; TRBD2 matches 7 bases. CDR1 SGHTA and CDR2 FQGNSA come from the germline V gene. The V and J ends lost 5 bases and 4 bases, in that order; junction bases with no gene match: 8. This CDR3 comprises 14 residues. The CDR3 loop reads CASSTPSGLYEQYF. The CDR3 DNA sequence: TGTGCCAGCAGCACACCTAGCGGCCTATACGAGCAGTACTTC.

This clonotype came up a few times. Germline and junction disagree at one end, which may indicate a read error. This rearrangement joins TRBV20-1 to TRBJ2-2; D is possibly TRBD1 or TRBD2 (5 bases each). The CDR3 has 14 amino acids. The V gene's germline CDR1 is DFQATT and CDR2 SNEGSKA (reference sequence). CDR3 loop: CSVRDWGSTGELFF. Written as DNA, the CDR3 is TGCAGTGTTAGAGATTGGGGGTCCACCGGGGAGCTGTTTTTT.

This chain connects TRBV11-2 to TRBJ2-4, with D tentatively TRBD1 (5 bases). The germline V gene encodes CDR1 SGHAT and CDR2 FQNNGV. This CDR3 has 14 amino acids. V was clipped by 5 bases and J by 6 bases, with 14 bases between them. The CDR3 nucleotides read TGTGCCAGCAGCCTAGGGGTAGCCGCAAACATTCAGTACTTC. This encodes CASSLGVAANIQYF.

This clonotype was picked up a small number of times. The chain uses TRBV24-1 and TRBJ2-7; D call uncertain. Germline CDR1 KGHDR, CDR2 SFDVKD. Trimming shortened V by 10 bases and J by 5 bases, and 20 bases separated the two germline ends. This CDR3 is 14 amino acids long. The CDR3 DNA follows: TGTGCCACAACCTACGCCGTGGACGAGGACGAGCAGTACTTC. Protein sequence: CATTYAVDEDEQYF.

This clonotype was detected many times. The chain carries TRBV28 and TRBJ2-1, with TRBD2 matching over 9 bases. The V segment lost 3 bases and the J segment 9 bases; nucleotides outside the gene matches: 0. CDR1 is MDHEN and CDR2 is SYDVKM in the germline V gene. The CDR3 contains 12 residues. CDR3 sequence reads: CASSFSGSEQFF. CDR3 in DNA: TGTGCCAGCAGTTTTAGCGGGAGTGAGCAGTTCTTC.

This clonotype showed up many times. The V and J genes are TRBV4-2 and TRBJ2-7, with D unclear. The CDR3 has 15 residues. Germline assignment: CDR1 LGHNA and CDR2 YNFKEQ. The V and J ends lost 3 bases and 3 bases respectively, with 15 bases between them. CDR3 nucleotides: TGTGCCAGCAGCCATCTAAGAACCTTGAACTACGAGCAGTACTTC. The encoded protein is CASSHLRTLNYEQYF.

This clonotype was detected ten times or more. The chain is built from TRBV6-2 or TRBV6-3 and TRBJ1-5; 7 nucleotides align to TRBD1. The germline gives CDR1 MNHEY, CDR2 SVGEGT. The CDR3 extends over 15 amino acids. With V trimmed by 0 bases and J by 6 bases, 5 bases remained unmatched. The CDR3 sequence is CASSYSPTGSQPQHF. The CDR3 DNA reads TGTGCCAGCAGTTACTCTCCGACAGGGAGTCAGCCCCAGCATTTT.

This clonotype was detected many times. This rearrangement joins TRBV7-2 to TRBJ2-7, with a possible D match to TRBD2 (7 bases). Germline CDR1 is SGHTA and CDR2 is FQGNSA. Trimming stripped 5 bases from V and 0 bases from J, with 14 bases between. The CDR3 runs 15 residues. CDR3 nucleotide sequence: TGTGCCAGCAGCAGGGGGGGGGTGGGCTCCTACGAGCAGTACTTC. Its translation: CASSRGGVGSYEQYF.

The chain uses TRBV20-1 and TRBJ2-3, with D unresolved. This CDR3 spans 15 amino acids. The V end lost 0 bases, the J end lost 2 bases, and 12 bases lay between the germline ends. Germline V gene sequence: CDR1 DFQATT, CDR2 SNEGSKA (reference sequence). CDR3 nucleotide sequence: TGCAGTGCTAGAGATCCGGCAGCCTTCACAGATACGCAGTATTTT. It specifies CSARDPAAFTDTQYF.

This clonotype was picked up many times. This chain connects TRBV5-1 to TRBJ2-7; TRBD1 agrees at 7 bases. Germline values: CDR1 SGHRS, CDR2 YFSETQ. Trimming cost V 1 base and J 0 bases; bases outside gene matches: 4. The CDR3 is 15 amino acids. The CDR3 here is CASSLPRGSSYEQYF. The DNA for the CDR3 is TGCGCCAGCAGCTTGCCCAGGGGGAGCTCCTACGAGCAGTACTTC.

There are many counts of this clonotype. The chain links TRBV28 to TRBJ2-1, with TRBD1 matching over 8 bases. Looked up from germline, CDR1 is MDHEN and CDR2 is SYDVKM. The CDR3 runs to 15 residues. V dropped 6 bases and J dropped 5; count of bases not matched to a gene: 9. CDR3: CASRPTGTGHNEQFF. The CDR3 DNA reads TGTGCCAGCAGACCGACCGGGACAGGCCACAATGAGCAGTTCTTC.

This clonotype was seen many times. J is TRBJ2-7 and V is TRBV5-1; D gene unclear. Germline lookup yields CDR1 SGHRS and CDR2 YFSETQ. The CDR3 totals 11 residues. The V end was cut by 3 bases, the J end by 7 bases, with 8 bases between. The CDR3 protein is CASSWAGEQYF. The CDR3 DNA sequence: TGCGCCAGCAGCTGGGCTGGGGAGCAGTACTTC.

The V gene is TRBV11-3, the J gene TRBJ2-7; a weak D match, TRBD2 (6 bases). This CDR3 comprises 16 residues. Germline CDR1 reads SGHNT; CDR2 reads YENEEA. The V end lost 5 bases, the J end lost 0 bases, and 17 bases lay between the germline ends. This CDR3 is CASSPWEVADSYEQYF. CDR3 nucleotides: TGTGCCAGCAGCCCCTGGGAGGTAGCGGACTCCTACGAGCAGTACTTC.

This clonotype appeared many times. The V call is TRBV28, the J call TRBJ2-7, with D tentatively TRBD2 (5 bases). Trimming left V 7 bases short and J 5 bases short, with 9 bases between. Germline-derived CDR1 and CDR2 are MDHEN and SYDVKM. CDR3 length equals 11 residues. CDR3 residues: CASMRVDEQYF. The CDR3 DNA reads TGTGCCAGCATGAGGGTAGACGAGCAGTACTTC.

This clonotype has at least ten counts. The rearrangement uses TRBV24-1 and TRBJ1-5; 7 nucleotides align to TRBD1. V dropped 3 bases and J dropped 5; count of bases not matched to a gene: 0. This CDR3 is built from 13 residues. The V gene's germline CDR1 is KGHDR and CDR2 SFDVKD. The CDR3 reads CATSDTGDQPQHF. The CDR3 bases are TGTGCCACCAGTGATACAGGGGATCAGCCCCAGCATTTT.

Notes on this clonotype: This sequence may be a read error, since a much larger clone differs from it by one base. The CDR3 DNA reads as TGTGCCAGCAGTTTCTTAGGGGAAGGCCACGAGCAGTACTTC. It yields the protein CASSFLGEGHEQYF. The chain links TRBV28 to TRBJ2-7, with D possibly matching TRBD1 (5 bases). The CDR3 runs 14 residues. Germline V gene sequence: CDR1 MDHEN, CDR2 SYDVKM. V lost 3 bases and J lost 5, with 14 bases in between.

This clonotype came up many times. The chain uses TRBV5-1 and TRBJ2-7; 11 nucleotides line up with TRBD1. The CDR3 consists of 14 residues. V shed 4 bases, J shed 6 bases, and the junction held 6 bases outside the gene matches. CDR1 is SGHRS and CDR2 is YFSETQ in the germline V gene. CDR3 nucleotides: TGCGCCAGCAGCCAACCGGGACAGGGGGGCGAGCAGTACTTC. This gives the protein CASSQPGQGGEQYF. The full variable domain, rest sourced from reference TRBV5-1 and TRBJ2-7, is KAGVTQTPRYLIKTRGQQVTLSCSPISGHRSVSWYQQTPGQGLQFLFEYFSETQRNKGNFPGRFSGRQFSNSRSEMNVSTLELGDSALYLCASSQPGQGGEQYFGPGTRLTVT.